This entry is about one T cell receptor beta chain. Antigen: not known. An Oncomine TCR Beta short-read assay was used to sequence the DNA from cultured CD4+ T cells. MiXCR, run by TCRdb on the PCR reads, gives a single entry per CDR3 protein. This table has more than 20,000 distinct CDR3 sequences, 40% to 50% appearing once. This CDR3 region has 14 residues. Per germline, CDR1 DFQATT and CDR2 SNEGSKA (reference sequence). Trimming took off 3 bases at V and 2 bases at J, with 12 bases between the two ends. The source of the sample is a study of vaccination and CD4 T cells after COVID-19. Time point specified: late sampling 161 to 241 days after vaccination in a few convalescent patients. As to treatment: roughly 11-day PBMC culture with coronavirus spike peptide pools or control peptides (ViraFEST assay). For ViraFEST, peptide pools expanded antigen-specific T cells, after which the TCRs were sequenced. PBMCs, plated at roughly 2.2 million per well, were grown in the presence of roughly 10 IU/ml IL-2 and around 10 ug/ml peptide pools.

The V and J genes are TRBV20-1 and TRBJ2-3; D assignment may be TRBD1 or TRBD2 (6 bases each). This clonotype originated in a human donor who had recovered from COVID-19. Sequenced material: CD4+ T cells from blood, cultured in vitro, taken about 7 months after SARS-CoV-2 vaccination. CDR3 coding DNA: TGCAGTGCTAGTCGCGGGGACAACACAGATACGCAGTATTTT. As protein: CSASRGDNTDTQYF.